This T cell receptor beta chain was found in a study of CD4 T cells in relation to SARS-CoV-2 and coronaviruses. Study overall: After less than 11 days of antigen culture, PBMC TCR beta CDR3s were sequenced. Overall study results and limits: No donor gave both pre-pandemic and post-infection samples.

This clone turned up a few times. Its cognate antigen is unknown. Naive and memory CD4+ T cells were separated from cryopreserved PBMCs. Naive or memory CD4+ cells were cultured 1:1 with T cell-depleted PBMCs plus CEF. Assay: immunoSEQ multiplex PCR; the TCRdb copy retains only in-frame clones and omits some. The sample records around 40,000 clones, approximately 87% being singletons. This CDR3 comprises 13 residues. V was clipped by 2 bases and J by 4 bases, with 8 bases between them. Per germline, CDR1 MRHNA and CDR2 SNTAGT. The chain carries TRBV6-4 and TRBJ1-2; D is undetermined. The sequence was collected from an adult with COVID-19. The specimen was naive CD4+ T cells from PBMCs, cultured in vitro. Noted subset: naive CD4+ T cells isolated by negative enrichment. The CDR3 loop is CASSDGDGYGYTF. The CDR3 nucleotides read TGTGCCAGCAGTGACGGTGACGGCTATGGCTACACCTTC.